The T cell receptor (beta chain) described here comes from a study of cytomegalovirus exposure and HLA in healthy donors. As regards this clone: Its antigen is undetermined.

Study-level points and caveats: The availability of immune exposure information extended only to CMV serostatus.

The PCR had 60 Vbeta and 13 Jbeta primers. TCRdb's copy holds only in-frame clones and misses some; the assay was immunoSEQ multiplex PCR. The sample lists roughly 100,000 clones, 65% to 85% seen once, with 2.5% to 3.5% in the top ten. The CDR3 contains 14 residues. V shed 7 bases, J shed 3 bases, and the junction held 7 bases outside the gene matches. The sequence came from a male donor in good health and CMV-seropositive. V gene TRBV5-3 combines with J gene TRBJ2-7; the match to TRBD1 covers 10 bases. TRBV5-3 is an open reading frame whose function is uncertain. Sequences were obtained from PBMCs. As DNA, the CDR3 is TGTGCCAGAGAGAGGACAGGGGGGAGCTACGAGCAGTACTTC. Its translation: CARERTGGSYEQYF.